This T cell receptor (beta chain) was recovered during a study of T cell responses to AZD1222 COVID-19 vaccine. The CDR3 covers 19 residues. The ends lost 3 bases at V and 7 bases at J; junction bases unmatched: 22. Germline assignment: CDR1 ENHRY and CDR2 SYGVKD. The repertoire was sequenced with immunoSEQ multiplex PCR; TCRdb's copy has only in-frame clones and lacks some. This sample has roughly 150,000 clones; 70% to 90% occur once, and the top ten carry less than 2.5%. The sequences come from peripheral blood, collected on day 0 of AZD1222 vaccination. The sequence came from an adult in good health. The chain recombines TRBV10-3 with TRBJ2-7; 9 nucleotides agree with TRBD2. DNA of the CDR3: TGTGCCATCAGTGAAGGTAATAGCGGGAGATGGGGGAGATGGGAAGAGCAGTACTTC. Its protein is CAISEGNSGRWGRWEEQYF.